This paragraph reports one T cell receptor beta chain. The antigen is undetermined. Trimming pared 6 bases from V and 2 bases from J, leaving 8 bases between. The CDR3 runs 11 residues. The germline V gene encodes CDR1 DFQATT and CDR2 SNEGSKA (reference sequence). Beta-chain TCR CDR3 regions were amplified from RNA transcripts. An initial RT-PCR round employing HTBI primers preceded a second-round multiplex PCR. Via MiXCR, TCRdb re-called the multiplex PCR reads, giving one row per CDR3 protein. The repertoire holds roughly 220,000 distinct CDR3 sequences, with 45% to 55% as singletons. The sample belongs to a study of Graves' ophthalmopathy and Graves' hyperthyroidism. Study results and caveats: An 81.08% specificity and 87.88% sensitivity were achieved by a 13-signature model that separated ophthalmopathy from stable hyperthyroidism. Also, most clonotypes expanded in the thyroid above 0.001 frequency appeared in blood. It was with about 71% sensitivity and around 72% specificity that the model predicted ophthalmopathy progression.

V gene TRBV20-1 combines with J gene TRBJ2-7; D is uncertain. This receptor was identified in an adult man with Graves' ophthalmopathy. Material for sequencing was peripheral blood. The CDR3 loop reads CSAQLPYEQYF. The CDR3 nucleotides are TGCAGTGCGCAGCTACCCTACGAGCAGTACTTC.